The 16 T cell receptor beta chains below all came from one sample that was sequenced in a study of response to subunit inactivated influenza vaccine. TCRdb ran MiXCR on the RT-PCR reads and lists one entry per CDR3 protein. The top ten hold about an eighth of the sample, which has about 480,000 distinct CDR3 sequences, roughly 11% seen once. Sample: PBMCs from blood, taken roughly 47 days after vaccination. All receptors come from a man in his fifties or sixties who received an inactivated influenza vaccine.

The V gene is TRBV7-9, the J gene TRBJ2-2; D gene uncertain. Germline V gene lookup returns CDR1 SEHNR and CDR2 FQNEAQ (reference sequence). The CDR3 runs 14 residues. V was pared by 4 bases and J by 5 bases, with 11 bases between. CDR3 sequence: CASSWAPLTGELFF. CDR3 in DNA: TGTGCCAGCAGCTGGGCACCCCTGACCGGGGAGCTGTTTTTT.

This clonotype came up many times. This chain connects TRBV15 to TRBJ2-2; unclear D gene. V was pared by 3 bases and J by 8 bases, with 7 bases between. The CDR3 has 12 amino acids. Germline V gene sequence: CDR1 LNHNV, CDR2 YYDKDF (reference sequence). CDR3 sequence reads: CATSSEIGELFF. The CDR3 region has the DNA TGTGCCACCAGCAGTGAGATAGGGGAGCTGTTTTTT.

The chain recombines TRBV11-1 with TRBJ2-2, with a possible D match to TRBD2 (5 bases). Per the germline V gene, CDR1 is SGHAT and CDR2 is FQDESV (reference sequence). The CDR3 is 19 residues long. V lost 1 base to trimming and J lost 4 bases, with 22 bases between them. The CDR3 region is CASSLGRTFFGYGTGELFF. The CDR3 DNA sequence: TGTGCCAGCAGCTTAGGTCGGACTTTCTTCGGTTACGGCACCGGGGAGCTGTTTTTT.

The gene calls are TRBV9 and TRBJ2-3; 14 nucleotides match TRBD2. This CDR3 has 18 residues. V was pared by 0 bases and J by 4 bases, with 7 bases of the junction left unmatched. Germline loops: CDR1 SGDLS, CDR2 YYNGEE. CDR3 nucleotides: TGTGCCAGCAGCGTAGTCGGGACTAGCGGGAGCGGCTCAGATACGCAGTATTTT. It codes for CASSVVGTSGSGSDTQYF. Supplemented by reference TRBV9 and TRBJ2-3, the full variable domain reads DSGVTQTPKHLITATGQRVTLRCSPRSGDLSVYWYQQSLDQGLQFLIQYYNGEERAKGNILERFSAQQFPDLHSELNLSSLELGDSALYFCASSVVGTSGSGSDTQYFGPGTRLTVL.

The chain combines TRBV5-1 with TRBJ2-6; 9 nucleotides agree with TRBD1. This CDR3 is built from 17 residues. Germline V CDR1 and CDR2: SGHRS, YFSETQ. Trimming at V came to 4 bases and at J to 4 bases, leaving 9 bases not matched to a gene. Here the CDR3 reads CASSPGTGLTGANVLTF. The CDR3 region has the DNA TGCGCCAGCAGCCCCGGGACAGGGCTAACCGGGGCCAACGTCCTGACTTTC.

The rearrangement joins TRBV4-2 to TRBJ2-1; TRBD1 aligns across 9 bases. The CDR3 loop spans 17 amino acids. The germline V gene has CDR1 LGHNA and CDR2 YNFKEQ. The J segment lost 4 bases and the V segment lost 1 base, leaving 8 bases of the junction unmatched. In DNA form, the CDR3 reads TGTGCCAGCAGCCAAGGGGACAGGGAACATCCTTACAATGAGCAGTTCTTC. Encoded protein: CASSQGDREHPYNEQFF.

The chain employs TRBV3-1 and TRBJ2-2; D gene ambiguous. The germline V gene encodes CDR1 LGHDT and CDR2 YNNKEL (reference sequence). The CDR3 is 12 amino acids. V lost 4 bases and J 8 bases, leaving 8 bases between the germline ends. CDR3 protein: CASSLHGGELFF. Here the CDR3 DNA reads TGTGCCAGCAGCCTACATGGGGGGGAGCTGTTTTTT.

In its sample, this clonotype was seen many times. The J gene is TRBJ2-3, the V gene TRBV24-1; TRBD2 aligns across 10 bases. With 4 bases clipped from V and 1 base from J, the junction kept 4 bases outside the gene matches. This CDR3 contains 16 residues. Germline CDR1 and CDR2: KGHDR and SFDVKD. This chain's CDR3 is CATSDPGTSGTDTQYF. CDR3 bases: TGTGCCACCAGTGACCCCGGGACTAGCGGCACAGATACGCAGTATTTT.

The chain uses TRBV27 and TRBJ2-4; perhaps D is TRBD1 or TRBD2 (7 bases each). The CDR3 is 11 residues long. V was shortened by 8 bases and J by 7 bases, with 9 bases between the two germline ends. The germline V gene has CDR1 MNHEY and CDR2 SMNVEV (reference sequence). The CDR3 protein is CASQGGNIQYF. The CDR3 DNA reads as TGTGCCAGCCAGGGGGGGAACATTCAGTACTTC.

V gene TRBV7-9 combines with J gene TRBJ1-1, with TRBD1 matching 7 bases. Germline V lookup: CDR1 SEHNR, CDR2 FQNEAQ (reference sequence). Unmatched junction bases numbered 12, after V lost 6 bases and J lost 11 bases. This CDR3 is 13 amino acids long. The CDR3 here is CASSTDRVMEAFF. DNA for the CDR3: TGTGCCAGCAGTACCGACAGGGTGATGGAGGCTTTCTTT.

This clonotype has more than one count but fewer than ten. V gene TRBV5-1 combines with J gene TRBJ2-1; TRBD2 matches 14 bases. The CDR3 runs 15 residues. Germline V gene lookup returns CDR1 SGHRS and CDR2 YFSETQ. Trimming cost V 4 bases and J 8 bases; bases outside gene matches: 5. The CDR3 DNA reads TGCGCCAGCAGCCGGGGACTAGCGGGAGTAGATGAGCAGTTCTTC. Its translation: CASSRGLAGVDEQFF. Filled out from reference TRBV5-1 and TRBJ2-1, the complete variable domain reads KAGVTQTPRYLIKTRGQQVTLSCSPISGHRSVSWYQQTPGQGLQFLFEYFSETQRNKGNFPGRFSGRQFSNSRSEMNVSTLELGDSALYLCASSRGLAGVDEQFFGPGTRLTVL.

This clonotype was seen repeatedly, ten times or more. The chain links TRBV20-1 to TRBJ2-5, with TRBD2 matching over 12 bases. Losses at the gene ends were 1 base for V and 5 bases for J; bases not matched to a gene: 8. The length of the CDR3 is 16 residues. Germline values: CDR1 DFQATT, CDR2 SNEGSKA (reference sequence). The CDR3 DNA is TGCAGTGCTAGAGCCCTAGCGGGAGGGCGAGGGGAGACCCAGTACTTC. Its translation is CSARALAGGRGETQYF.

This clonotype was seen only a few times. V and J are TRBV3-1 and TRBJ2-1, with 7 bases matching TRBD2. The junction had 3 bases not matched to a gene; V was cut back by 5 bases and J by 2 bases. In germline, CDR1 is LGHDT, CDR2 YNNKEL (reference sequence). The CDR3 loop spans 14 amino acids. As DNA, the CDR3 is TGTGCCAGCAGCAATGGACTAGCCTACAATGAGCAGTTCTTC. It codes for CASSNGLAYNEQFF.

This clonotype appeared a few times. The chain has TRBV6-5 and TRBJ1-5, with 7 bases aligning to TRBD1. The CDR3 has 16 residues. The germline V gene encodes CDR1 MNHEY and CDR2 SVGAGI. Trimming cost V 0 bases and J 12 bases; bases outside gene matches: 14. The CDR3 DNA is TGTGCCAGCAGTTACTCGCGTGTGGGACAGCCGATAGGCCAGCATTTT. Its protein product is CASSYSRVGQPIGQHF.

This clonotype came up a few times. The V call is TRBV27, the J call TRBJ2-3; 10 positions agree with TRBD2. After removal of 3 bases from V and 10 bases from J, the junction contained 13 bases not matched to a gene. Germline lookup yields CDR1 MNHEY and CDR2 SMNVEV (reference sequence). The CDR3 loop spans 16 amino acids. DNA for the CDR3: TGTGCCAGCAGTTTCCTCGGTTTAGCGGGAGGTGGGGCGCAGTATTTT. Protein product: CASSFLGLAGGGAQYF.

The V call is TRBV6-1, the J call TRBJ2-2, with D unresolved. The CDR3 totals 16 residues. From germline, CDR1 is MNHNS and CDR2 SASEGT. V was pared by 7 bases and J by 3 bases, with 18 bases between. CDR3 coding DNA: TGTGCCAGCAACCTCGTCACCCCATCTTACACCGGGGAGCTGTTTTTT. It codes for CASNLVTPSYTGELFF.